Listed below are T cell receptor beta chains from one sample, sequenced in a study of blood T cell repertoires in COVID-19. This table comes from immunoSEQ multiplex PCR, and its TCRdb copy is limited to in-frame clones, with some not included. The repertoire holds hundreds of thousands of clones, with around 87% as singletons. The sequencing input was PBMCs or T cells enriched from blood (not recorded which). The receptors shown here come from a man between 40 and 49 years old in a cohort exposed to, infected with or recovered from COVID-19 (not recorded which). Both conserved end residues are part of each CDR3. D genes are given only for firm matches. The size field is filled for only some rows; it gives once, few, many or a size class.

clone_size d_call j_call v_call cdr3_nt cdr3_aa
. . TRBJ2-3 TRBV5-6 TGTGCCAGCAGCTTGGAGGTGGGAGTGGTCACAGATACGCAGTATTTT CASSLEVGVVTDTQYF
. . TRBJ1-2 TRBV7-8 TGTGCCAGCAGCCCCGAGCGACAGAACTATGGCTACACCTTC CASSPERQNYGYTF
. TRBD2 TRBJ2-1 TRBV7-3 TGTGCCAGCAGCGCCGGGACTAGCGGGAGCAATGAGCAGTTCTTC CASSAGTSGSNEQFF
. TRBD1 TRBJ2-3 TRBV2 TGTGCCAGCAGTGCTCGATTAAACAGGGGACAAAGCACAGATACGCAGTATTTT CASSARLNRGQSTDTQYF
. TRBD2 TRBJ2-1 TRBV18 TGTGCCAGCTCACCACAACGGCGGGAGGGCCAGGATGAGCAGTTCTTC CASSPQRREGQDEQFF
. TRBD2 TRBJ2-2 TRBV30 TGTGCCTGGGGGACTAGCAGGGCCGGGGAGCTGTTTTTT CAWGTSRAGELFF
. TRBD2 TRBJ2-1 TRBV10-1 TGCGCCAGCAGTGAGTCTCTAGCGGGAGTCAATGAGCAGTTCTTC CASSESLAGVNEQFF
. TRBD1 TRBJ1-1 TRBV28 TGTGCCAGCATTTCAGGGGGCGGGTGGACTGAAGCTTTCTTT CASISGGGWTEAFF
. TRBD2 TRBJ2-1 TRBV5-1 TGCGCCAGCAGCGAGGGACTAGCTTCGATCAATGAGCAGTTCTTC CASSEGLASINEQFF
once . TRBJ2-5 TRBV6-2/TRBV6-3 TGTGCCAGCAGTCGGGGTAAAGAGACCCAGTACTTC CASSRGKETQYF
few . TRBJ2-3 TRBV18 TGTGCCAGCTCACCAGCCAGGACAGATACGCAGTATTTT CASSPARTDTQYF
few . TRBJ1-3 TRBV9 TGTGCCAGCAGCCTGACAGGACTCTCTGGAAACACCATATATTTT CASSLTGLSGNTIYF
. . TRBJ2-2 TRBV10-1 TGCGCCAGCGACCTAGCCCACACCGGGGAGCTGTTTTTT CASDLAHTGELFF
. TRBD1 TRBJ1-2 TRBV6-1 TGTGCCAGCAGTGAAGCGGGGGACAGAAATGGCTACACCTTC CASSEAGDRNGYTF
. . TRBJ1-6 TRBV19 TGTGCCAGTAGTAGCAAACAGGGCGATAATTCACCCCTCCACTTT CASSSKQGDNSPLHF
. TRBD2 TRBJ2-7 TRBV5-1 TGCGCCAGCAGCTTGGTGGCTAGCGGGAGGAAGGTCTACGAGCAGTACTTC CASSLVASGRKVYEQYF
. TRBD2 TRBJ2-1 TRBV6-4 TGTGCCAGCAGTGGACTAGCGGGAGGTAATGAGCAGTTCTTC CASSGLAGGNEQFF
. TRBD2 TRBJ2-1 TRBV10-1 TGCGCCAGCATGCGGGAGGTATTTGGTGAGCAGTTCTTC CASMREVFGEQFF
. TRBD1 TRBJ2-7 TRBV7-8 TGTGCCAGCAGCTTAGGATCCAGGGGGCACGAGCAGTACTTC CASSLGSRGHEQYF
once TRBD2 TRBJ2-7 TRBV28 TGTGCCAGCAGCAGGGGGCATGGCAGGACTAGCGGGTACGAGCAGTACTTC CASSRGHGRTSGYEQYF